This TCR beta chain was captured by sequencing in a study of beta chain features in type 1 diabetes. Study-wide results and limits: Short templates might get an advantage during PCR, and this would be equal in patients and controls. TCRB CDR3 length was moderately but significantly reduced in all four CD4+ subsets of Type 1 diabetes patients. A pattern of fewer insertions and more deletions at VDJ junctions was seen in type 1 diabetes patients.

Via the markers CD45RO/CCR7/CD25/CD127/CD95/CD27, stem cell-like memory, regulatory, central memory and naive CD4+ cells were sorted. The study reverse transcribed the entire isolated RNA, so it sequenced expressed TCRB transcripts. The data were produced by immunoSEQ multiplex PCR, yet TCRdb's version contains in-frame clones alone and is incomplete. This sample has 300,000 to 400,000 clones, with around an eighth found just once. This CDR3 is built from 15 residues. The ends were cut back, 2 bases at V and 2 bases at J, with 12 bases in the middle. Germline CDR1 reads MNHEY; CDR2 reads SMNVEV (reference sequence). A word on this clone: Its antigen is not identified.

The source material was naive CD4+ T cells from blood. The sequence was collected from a young woman with type 1 diabetes. The chain carries TRBV27 and TRBJ2-5, with D maybe TRBD2 (5 bases). DNA for the CDR3: TGTGCCAGCAGTTTAATGGGGAGTCGACAAGAGACCCAGTACTTC. Residues: CASSLMGSRQETQYF.